These T cell receptor beta chains were read from a single sample in a study of monozygotic twins with inflammatory bowel disease. Reanalyzing the 5' RACE reads, TCRdb keeps one entry per CDR3 protein, without DNA. In all, the sample yields about 160,000 distinct CDR3 sequences. Sequences were obtained from blood. Source of these receptors: a human donor with ulcerative colitis or Crohn's disease, or a healthy co-twin of an affected twin (not recorded which). CDR3s include the opening cysteine and the closing phenylalanine or tryptophan.

V gene: TRBV6-2/TRBV6-3; J gene: TRBJ1-5; CDR3 protein: CASTQGGPTNQPQHF
V gene: TRBV10-2; J gene: TRBJ1-5; CDR3 protein: CASRGTDNQPQHF
V gene: TRBV5-4; J gene: TRBJ2-3; CDR3 protein: CASRWTGRGTDTQYF
V gene: TRBV12-3/TRBV12-4; J gene: TRBJ2-2; CDR3 protein: CASSFGDRGTGELFF
V gene: TRBV7-7; J gene: TRBJ2-1; CDR3 protein: CASSPYSGHGDEQFF
V gene: TRBV9; J gene: TRBJ1-2; CDR3 protein: CASSVGRTGGYGYTF
V gene: TRBV29-1; J gene: TRBJ2-2; CDR3 protein: CSVEEGNSYGLTGELFF
V gene: TRBV7-2; J gene: TRBJ1-2; CDR3 protein: CASSPGQVTFGYTF
V gene: TRBV3-1; J gene: TRBJ2-3; CDR3 protein: CASSQWADMQYF
V gene: TRBV12-3/TRBV12-4; J gene: TRBJ1-6; CDR3 protein: CASSLAGGTGFYNSPLHF
V gene: TRBV20-1; J gene: TRBJ1-1; CDR3 protein: CSARRGETEAFF
V gene: TRBV6-6; J gene: TRBJ2-5; CDR3 protein: CASTGGVQETQYF
V gene: TRBV20-1; J gene: TRBJ2-7; CDR3 protein: CSARIPGAASYEQYF
V gene: TRBV4-1; J gene: TRBJ1-2; CDR3 protein: CASSQPQTGLYGYTF
V gene: TRBV9; J gene: TRBJ1-3; CDR3 protein: CASRPRDTESTIYF
V gene: TRBV24-1; J gene: TRBJ2-2; CDR3 protein: CASSGTSGNTGELFF
V gene: TRBV2; J gene: TRBJ1-5; CDR3 protein: CASSEYSTSDQPQHF
V gene: TRBV12-3/TRBV12-4; J gene: TRBJ1-2; CDR3 protein: CASSLGQEHYGYTF
V gene: TRBV11-2; J gene: TRBJ2-3; CDR3 protein: CASSLETPLFSGSEDTQYF
V gene: TRBV12-3/TRBV12-4; J gene: TRBJ2-2; CDR3 protein: CASSILGVNTGELFF
V gene: TRBV7-3; J gene: TRBJ2-1; CDR3 protein: CASSLTSSPTMGEQFF
V gene: TRBV6-1; J gene: TRBJ1-4; CDR3 protein: CASRLSGANEKLFF
V gene: TRBV4-1; J gene: TRBJ2-3; CDR3 protein: CASSREALTDTQYF
V gene: TRBV6-4; J gene: TRBJ2-7; CDR3 protein: CASSDEQTYEQYF
V gene: TRBV6-1; J gene: TRBJ1-4; CDR3 protein: CASSPDRRDEKLFF
V gene: TRBV7-2; J gene: TRBJ1-2; CDR3 protein: CASSLLNRGNYGYTF